This TCR beta chain is drawn from a study of blood T cell repertoires in COVID-19. Turning to the study itself: Samples came from the United States, Italy and Spain, spanning acute and convalescent COVID-19. The analysed material was cDNA or gDNA that came from T cells, B-cell-depleted T cells, or PBMCs.

In the original analysis: Reference gene primer amplification in the assay estimated nucleated cell counts. Assay used: immunoSEQ multiplex PCR; TCRdb lists only in-frame clones, some missing. The V and J calls and clone size were taken over from that table, and D and trimming were inferred from the DNA. The sample records around 94,000 clones, approximately 85% being singletons. The germline V and J ends were trimmed by 5 bases and 2 bases, with 13 bases remaining between them. The germline V gene has CDR1 SGHNT and CDR2 YYREEE (reference sequence). This CDR3 is 14 amino acids long. This sequence was found in a man aged 40-49 years with active or convalescent COVID-19. The specimen sequenced was peripheral blood. The chain joins TRBV5-4 to TRBJ2-5, with D perhaps matching TRBD1 (6 bases). In nucleotides, the CDR3 is TGTGCCAGCAGTGTGGCAGGGGCTCAAGAGACCCAGTACTTC. Amino acid sequence: CASSVAGAQETQYF.